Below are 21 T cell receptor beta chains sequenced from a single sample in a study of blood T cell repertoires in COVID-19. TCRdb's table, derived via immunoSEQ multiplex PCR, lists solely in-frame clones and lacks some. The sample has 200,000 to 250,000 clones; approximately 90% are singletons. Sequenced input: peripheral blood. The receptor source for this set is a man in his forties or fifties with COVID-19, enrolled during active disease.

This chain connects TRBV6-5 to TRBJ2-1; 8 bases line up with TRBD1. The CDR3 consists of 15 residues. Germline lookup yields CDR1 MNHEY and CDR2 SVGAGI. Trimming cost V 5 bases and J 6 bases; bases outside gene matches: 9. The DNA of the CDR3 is TGTGCCAGCAGTCCGCGACAGGGGTTCCGCAATGAGCAGTTCTTC. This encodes CASSPRQGFRNEQFF.

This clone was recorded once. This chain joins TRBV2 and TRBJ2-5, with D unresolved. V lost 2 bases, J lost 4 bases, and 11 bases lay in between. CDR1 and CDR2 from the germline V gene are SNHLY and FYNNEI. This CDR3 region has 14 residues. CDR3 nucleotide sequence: TGTGCCAGCAGTGAATCCCCCCGGAGAGAGACCCAGTACTTC. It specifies CASSESPRRETQYF.

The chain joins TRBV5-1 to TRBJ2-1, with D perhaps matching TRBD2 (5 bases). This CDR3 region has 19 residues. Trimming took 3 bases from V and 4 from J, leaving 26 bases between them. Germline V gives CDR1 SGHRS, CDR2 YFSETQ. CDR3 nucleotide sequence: TGCGCCAGCAGCTCAGGAACCCCCAACTGGGCGGGTCTATACAATGAGCAGTTCTTC. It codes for CASSSGTPNWAGLYNEQFF.

Here the CDR3 reads CASRRGQGGEKLFF. CDR3 bases: TGTGCCAGCAGACGGGGACAGGGGGGTGAAAAACTGTTTTTT. The chain joins TRBV7-9 to TRBJ1-4; 11 nucleotides match TRBD1. Germline V gives CDR1 SEHNR, CDR2 FQNEAQ (reference sequence). The junction had 4 bases not matched to a gene; V was cut back by 6 bases and J by 7 bases. The CDR3 contains 14 residues.

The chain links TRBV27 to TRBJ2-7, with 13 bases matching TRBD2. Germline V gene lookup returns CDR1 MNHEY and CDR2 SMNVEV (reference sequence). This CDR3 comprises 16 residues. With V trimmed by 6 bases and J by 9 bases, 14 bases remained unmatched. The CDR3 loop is CASSPGLAGVRGVQYF. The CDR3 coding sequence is TGTGCCAGCAGCCCAGGACTAGCGGGAGTGAGGGGGGTGCAGTACTTC.

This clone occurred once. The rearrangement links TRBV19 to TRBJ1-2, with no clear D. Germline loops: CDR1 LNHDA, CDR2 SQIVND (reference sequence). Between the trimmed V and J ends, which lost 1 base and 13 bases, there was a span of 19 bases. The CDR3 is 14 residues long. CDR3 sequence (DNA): TGTGCCAGTAGTATAGGGGAGGCGCCCCGTTTCTTCACCTTC. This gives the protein CASSIGEAPRFFTF. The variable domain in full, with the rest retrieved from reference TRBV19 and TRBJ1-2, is DGGITQSPKYLFRKEGQNVTLSCEQNLNHDAMYWYRQDPGQGLRLIYYSQIVNDFQKGDIAEGYSVSREKKESFPLTVTSAQKNPTAFYLCASSIGEAPRFFTFGSGTRLTVV.

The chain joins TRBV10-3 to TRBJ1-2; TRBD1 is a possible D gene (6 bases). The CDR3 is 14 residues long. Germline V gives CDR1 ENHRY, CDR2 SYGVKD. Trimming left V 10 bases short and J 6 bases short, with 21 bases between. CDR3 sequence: CATRGQGLSHGYTF. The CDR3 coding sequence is TGTGCCACGCGGGGGCAGGGCCTCTCCCATGGCTACACCTTC.

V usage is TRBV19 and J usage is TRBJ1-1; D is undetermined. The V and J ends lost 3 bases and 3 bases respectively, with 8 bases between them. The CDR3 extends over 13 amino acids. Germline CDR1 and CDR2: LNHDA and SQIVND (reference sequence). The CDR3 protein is CASSMRVDTEAFF. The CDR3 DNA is TGTGCCAGTAGTATGAGGGTAGACACTGAAGCTTTCTTT.

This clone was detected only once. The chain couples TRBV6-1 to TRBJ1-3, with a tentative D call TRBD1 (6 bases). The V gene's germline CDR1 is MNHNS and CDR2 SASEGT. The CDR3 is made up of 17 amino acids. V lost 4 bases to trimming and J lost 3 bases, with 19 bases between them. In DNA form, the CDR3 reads TGTGCCAGCAGTGCCCGTCACATCACAGGGATTGGAAACACCATATATTTT. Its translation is CASSARHITGIGNTIYF.

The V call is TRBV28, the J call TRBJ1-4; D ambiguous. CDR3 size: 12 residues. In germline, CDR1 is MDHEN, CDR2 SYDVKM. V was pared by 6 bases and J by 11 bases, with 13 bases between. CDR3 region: CASSGEVWKLFF. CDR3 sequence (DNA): TGTGCCAGCAGCGGAGAGGTGTGGAAACTGTTTTTT.

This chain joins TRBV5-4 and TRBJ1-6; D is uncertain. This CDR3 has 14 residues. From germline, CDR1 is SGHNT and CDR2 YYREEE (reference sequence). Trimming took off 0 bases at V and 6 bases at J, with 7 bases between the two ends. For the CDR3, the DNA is TGTGCCAGCAGCTTGGAACAGCCTAATTCACCCCTCCACTTT. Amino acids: CASSLEQPNSPLHF.

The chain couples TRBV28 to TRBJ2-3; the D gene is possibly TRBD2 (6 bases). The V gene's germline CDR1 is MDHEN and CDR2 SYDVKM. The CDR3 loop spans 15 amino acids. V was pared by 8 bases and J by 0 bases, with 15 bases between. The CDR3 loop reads CASRVGGTSTDTQYF. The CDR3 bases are TGTGCCAGCCGTGTGGGGGGAACTAGCACAGATACGCAGTATTTT.

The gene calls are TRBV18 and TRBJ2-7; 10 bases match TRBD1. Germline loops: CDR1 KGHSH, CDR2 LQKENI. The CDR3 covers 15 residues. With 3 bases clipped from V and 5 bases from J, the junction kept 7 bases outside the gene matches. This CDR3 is CASSPPGQGSHEQYF. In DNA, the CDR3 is TGTGCCAGCTCACCGCCGGGACAGGGGTCCCACGAGCAGTACTTC.

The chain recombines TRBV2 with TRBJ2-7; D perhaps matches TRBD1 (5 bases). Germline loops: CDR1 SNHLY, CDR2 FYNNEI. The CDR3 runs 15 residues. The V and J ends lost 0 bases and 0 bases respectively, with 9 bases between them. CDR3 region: CASSEAKGNSYEQYF. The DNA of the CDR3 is TGTGCCAGCAGTGAAGCTAAGGGGAACTCCTACGAGCAGTACTTC. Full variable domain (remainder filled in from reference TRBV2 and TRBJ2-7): EPEVTQTPSHQVTQMGQEVILRCVPISNHLYFYWYRQILGQKVEFLVSFYNNEISEKSEIFDDQFSVERPDGSNFTLKIRSTKLEDSAMYFCASSEAKGNSYEQYFGPGTRLTVT.

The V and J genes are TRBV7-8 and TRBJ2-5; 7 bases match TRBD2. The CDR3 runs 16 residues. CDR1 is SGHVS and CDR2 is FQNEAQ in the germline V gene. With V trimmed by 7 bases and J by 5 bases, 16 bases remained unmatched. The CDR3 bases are TGTGCCAGCACCCAAAGGTCGGGAGGTGGGGAGGAGACCCAGTACTTC. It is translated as CASTQRSGGGEETQYF.

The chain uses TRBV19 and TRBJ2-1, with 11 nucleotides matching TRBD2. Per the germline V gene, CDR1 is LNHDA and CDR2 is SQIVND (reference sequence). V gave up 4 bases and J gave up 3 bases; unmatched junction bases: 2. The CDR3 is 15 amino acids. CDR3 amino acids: CASSRLAGLYNEQFF. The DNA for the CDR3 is TGTGCCAGTAGTAGACTAGCGGGACTCTACAATGAGCAGTTCTTC.

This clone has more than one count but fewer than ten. The CDR3 spells CASGTGGNQPQHF. In DNA, the CDR3 is TGTGCCAGTGGGACAGGGGGCAATCAGCCCCAGCATTTT. This chain uses TRBV19 with TRBJ1-5, with TRBD1 matching over 10 bases. V was clipped by 8 bases and J by 2 bases; unmatched bases: 0. The CDR3 consists of 13 residues. Per the germline V gene, CDR1 is LNHDA and CDR2 is SQIVND (reference sequence). The full variable domain, its missing parts supplied by reference TRBV19 and TRBJ1-5, is DGGITQSPKYLFRKEGQNVTLSCEQNLNHDAMYWYRQDPGQGLRLIYYSQIVNDFQKGDIAEGYSVSREKKESFPLTVTSAQKNPTAFYLCASGTGGNQPQHFGDGTRLSIL.

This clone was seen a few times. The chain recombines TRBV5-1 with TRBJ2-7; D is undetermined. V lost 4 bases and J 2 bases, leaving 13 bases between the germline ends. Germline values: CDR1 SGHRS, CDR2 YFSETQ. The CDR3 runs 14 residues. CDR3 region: CASSEFTGAYEQYF. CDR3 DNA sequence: TGCGCCAGCAGCGAGTTTACCGGAGCCTACGAGCAGTACTTC.

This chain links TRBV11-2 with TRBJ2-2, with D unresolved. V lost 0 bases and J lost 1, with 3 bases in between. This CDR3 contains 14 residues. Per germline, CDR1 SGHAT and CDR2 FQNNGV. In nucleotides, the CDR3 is TGTGCCAGCAGCTTAGACCAGAACACCGGGGAGCTGTTTTTT. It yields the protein CASSLDQNTGELFF.

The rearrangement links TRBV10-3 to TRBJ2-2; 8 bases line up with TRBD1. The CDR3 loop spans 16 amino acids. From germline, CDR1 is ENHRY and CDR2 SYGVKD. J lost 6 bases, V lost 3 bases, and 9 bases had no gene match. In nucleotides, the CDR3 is TGTGCCATCAGTGATTCTCGACAGGGGTTTGCCGGGGAGCTGTTTTTT. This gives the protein CAISDSRQGFAGELFF.

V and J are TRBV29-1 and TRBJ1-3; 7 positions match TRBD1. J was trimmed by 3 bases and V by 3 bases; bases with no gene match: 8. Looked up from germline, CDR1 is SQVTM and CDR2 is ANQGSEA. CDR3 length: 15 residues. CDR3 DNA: TGCAGCGTTGACGGATTACAGGGGAGTGGAAACACCATATATTTT. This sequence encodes CSVDGLQGSGNTIYF.